The rows below give T cell receptor beta chains drawn from one sample of a study of long-term antiretroviral therapy in people with HIV. Data came from immunoSEQ multiplex PCR; TCRdb stores just in-frame clones and leaves some out. The data show 11,000 to 15,000 clones, with around three quarters seen just once and roughly 13% held by the top ten. Sequenced here: unsorted PBMCs, sampled 3.2 years before starting antiretroviral therapy. These receptors originate from a man aged 40-49 years with HIV. The CDR3 runs from the conserved cysteine through the conserved F or W. The order of the fields is CDR3 protein, CDR3 DNA, D gene, J gene, clone size, V gene. D genes are given only for firm matches. Some rows mark clone size as missing; the rest say once, few, many or name a class of expanded clone.

CDR3aa: CASSPRDVYSYGYTF
CDR3nt: TGCGCCAGCAGCCCTCGGGACGTATACTCCTATGGCTACACCTTC
d_gene: .
j_gene: TRBJ1-2
abundance: .
v_gene: TRBV4-1

CDR3aa: CASRQEGGLNTEAFF
CDR3nt: TGTGCCAGCAGACAAGAAGGGGGCTTAAACACTGAAGCTTTCTTT
d_gene: TRBD1
j_gene: TRBJ1-1
abundance: .
v_gene: TRBV2

CDR3aa: CSADKEYGYTF
CDR3nt: TGCAGTGCTGATAAGGAGTATGGCTACACCTTC
d_gene: .
j_gene: TRBJ1-2
abundance: .
v_gene: TRBV20-1

CDR3aa: CASTSSMDRRNQPQHF
CDR3nt: TGTGCCAGTACGTCGTCCATGGACAGGAGAAATCAGCCCCAGCATTTT
d_gene: TRBD1
j_gene: TRBJ1-5
abundance: .
v_gene: TRBV19

CDR3aa: CASSSGTGYEQYF
CDR3nt: TGTGCCAGCAGCTCCGGGACAGGGTACGAGCAGTACTTC
d_gene: TRBD1
j_gene: TRBJ2-7
abundance: .
v_gene: TRBV7-9

CDR3aa: CASSSFPAAEAFF
CDR3nt: TGTGCCAGCAGTTCCTTCCCCGCAGCTGAAGCTTTCTTT
d_gene: .
j_gene: TRBJ1-1
abundance: .
v_gene: TRBV6-5

CDR3aa: CASSEPWTDPEAFF
CDR3nt: TGTGCCAGCAGTGAACCATGGACAGACCCTGAAGCTTTCTTT
d_gene: .
j_gene: TRBJ1-1
abundance: .
v_gene: TRBV2

CDR3aa: CASSPGSSTDTQYF
CDR3nt: TGTGCCAGCTCACCGGGCAGCAGCACAGATACGCAGTATTTT
d_gene: .
j_gene: TRBJ2-3
abundance: .
v_gene: TRBV18

CDR3aa: CASSTSDLGNQPQHF
CDR3nt: TGTGCCAGTAGTACCTCTGACCTTGGCAATCAGCCCCAGCATTTT
d_gene: .
j_gene: TRBJ1-5
abundance: few
v_gene: TRBV19

CDR3aa: CASSFGQNTEAFF
CDR3nt: TGTGCCAGCAGCTTCGGGCAGAACACTGAAGCTTTCTTT
d_gene: .
j_gene: TRBJ1-1
abundance: few
v_gene: TRBV5-4

CDR3aa: CASSPPGGHTGELFF
CDR3nt: TGTGCCAGCAGCCCCCCGGGGGGCCACACCGGGGAGCTGTTTTTT
d_gene: .
j_gene: TRBJ2-2
abundance: .
v_gene: TRBV28

CDR3aa: CASSTSTGDGYTF
CDR3nt: TGTGCCAGCAGCACCTCCACAGGGGATGGCTACACCTTC
d_gene: TRBD1
j_gene: TRBJ1-2
abundance: .
v_gene: TRBV7-3

CDR3aa: CATSSTRDRDPTYEQYF
CDR3nt: TGTGCCACCAGCAGTACCCGGGACAGAGATCCAACCTACGAGCAGTACTTC
d_gene: TRBD1
j_gene: TRBJ2-7
abundance: .
v_gene: TRBV15

CDR3aa: CASSLTRDTEAFF
CDR3nt: TGTGCCAGCAGCCTGACACGTGACACTGAAGCTTTCTTT
d_gene: .
j_gene: TRBJ1-1
abundance: .
v_gene: TRBV11-3

CDR3aa: CASSEARDYSNQPQHF
CDR3nt: TGTGCCAGCAGTGAAGCCAGGGATTATAGCAATCAGCCCCAGCATTTT
d_gene: .
j_gene: TRBJ1-5
abundance: .
v_gene: TRBV6-1

CDR3aa: CASSVYHRENYGYTF
CDR3nt: TGTGCCAGCAGTGTTTACCACAGGGAGAACTATGGCTACACCTTC
d_gene: .
j_gene: TRBJ1-2
abundance: .
v_gene: TRBV6-1

CDR3aa: CASSPSGTSTRGYTF
CDR3nt: TGTGCCAGCAGCCCATCCGGGACTTCGACGCGGGGCTACACCTTC
d_gene: .
j_gene: TRBJ1-2
abundance: few
v_gene: TRBV5-6

CDR3aa: CASSEIRRARGYEQYF
CDR3nt: TGTGCCAGCAGTGAAATTCGCCGGGCCCGGGGCTACGAGCAGTACTTC
d_gene: .
j_gene: TRBJ2-7
abundance: .
v_gene: TRBV6-1

CDR3aa: CASSRQGTHEQYF
CDR3nt: TGTGCCAGCAGTAGACAGGGAACGCACGAGCAGTACTTC
d_gene: TRBD1
j_gene: TRBJ2-7
abundance: few
v_gene: TRBV6-5

CDR3aa: CASSPGQLNTEAFF
CDR3nt: TGTGCCAGCAGTCCGGGACAGTTGAACACTGAAGCTTTCTTT
d_gene: TRBD1
j_gene: TRBJ1-1
abundance: .
v_gene: TRBV27

CDR3aa: CASSVDRGNNQPQHF
CDR3nt: TGCGCCAGCAGCGTCGACAGGGGGAACAATCAGCCCCAGCATTTT
d_gene: TRBD1
j_gene: TRBJ1-5
abundance: .
v_gene: TRBV4-1

CDR3aa: CASSLEGGEQFF
CDR3nt: TGTGCCAGCAGCTTGGAAGGAGGTGAGCAGTTCTTC
d_gene: .
j_gene: TRBJ2-1
abundance: .
v_gene: TRBV5-4

CDR3aa: CASSLGVAPTNEKLFF
CDR3nt: TGCGCCAGCAGCTTGGGCGTAGCCCCAACTAATGAAAAACTGTTTTTT
d_gene: .
j_gene: TRBJ1-4
abundance: .
v_gene: TRBV5-1

CDR3aa: CATSSRERLANYGYTF
CDR3nt: TGTGCCACCAGCTCCCGGGAACGGTTAGCTAACTATGGCTACACCTTC
d_gene: .
j_gene: TRBJ1-2
abundance: once
v_gene: TRBV15

CDR3aa: CASSIAHYSTGGGTEAFF
CDR3nt: TGTGCCAGTAGTATAGCTCATTACTCGACAGGGGGTGGCACTGAAGCTTTCTTT
d_gene: TRBD1
j_gene: TRBJ1-1
abundance: once
v_gene: TRBV19

CDR3aa: CASSPGGDRGHTEAFF
CDR3nt: TGTGCCAGCAGCCCTGGGGGGGACAGGGGGCATACTGAAGCTTTCTTT
d_gene: TRBD1
j_gene: TRBJ1-1
abundance: .
v_gene: TRBV5-4

CDR3aa: CAISGDFSTDTQYF
CDR3nt: TGTGCCATCAGTGGGGACTTTAGCACAGATACGCAGTATTTT
d_gene: .
j_gene: TRBJ2-3
abundance: .
v_gene: TRBV10-3

CDR3aa: CASSYSIGGAKNGYTF
CDR3nt: TGTGCCAGCAGTTACTCGATAGGGGGCGCGAAGAATGGCTACACCTTC
d_gene: TRBD1
j_gene: TRBJ1-2
abundance: .
v_gene: TRBV6-5

CDR3aa: CAISEPGTGVTGELFF
CDR3nt: TGTGCCATCAGTGAGCCGGGGACAGGGGTCACCGGGGAGCTGTTTTTT
d_gene: TRBD1
j_gene: TRBJ2-2
abundance: .
v_gene: TRBV10-3

CDR3aa: CASSEQVQTGGTPLHF
CDR3nt: TGTGCCAGCAGTGAACAGGTCCAGACAGGGGGCACGCCCCTCCACTTT
d_gene: TRBD1
j_gene: TRBJ1-6
abundance: once
v_gene: TRBV2

CDR3aa: CASSYGQGQVYEQFF
CDR3nt: TGCGCCAGCAGCTACGGACAGGGGCAAGTCTATGAGCAGTTCTTC
d_gene: TRBD1
j_gene: TRBJ2-1
abundance: .
v_gene: TRBV5-1

CDR3aa: CASSLGRNTEAFF
CDR3nt: TGTGCCAGCAGCTTAGGCAGGAACACTGAAGCTTTCTTT
d_gene: .
j_gene: TRBJ1-1
abundance: .
v_gene: TRBV5-6

CDR3aa: CASSISRAGTEAFF
CDR3nt: TGTGCCAGTAGTATCTCCCGGGCTGGCACTGAAGCTTTCTTT
d_gene: .
j_gene: TRBJ1-1
abundance: .
v_gene: TRBV19

CDR3aa: CASSGGENSPYNEQFF
CDR3nt: TGCGCCAGCAGTGGAGGGGAGAATAGCCCCTACAATGAGCAGTTCTTC
d_gene: .
j_gene: TRBJ2-1
abundance: .
v_gene: TRBV10-1

CDR3aa: CASSPGRGESEAFF
CDR3nt: TGTGCCAGCAGCCCGGGAAGGGGGGAGAGTGAAGCTTTCTTT
d_gene: .
j_gene: TRBJ1-1
abundance: .
v_gene: TRBV9

CDR3aa: CASSFRQGSIPYEQYF
CDR3nt: TGTGCCAGCAGCTTTCGACAGGGCTCCATCCCCTACGAGCAGTACTTC
d_gene: TRBD1
j_gene: TRBJ2-7
abundance: few
v_gene: TRBV5-6

CDR3aa: CASSHTPGQGLNEQFF
CDR3nt: TGCGCCAGCAGCCACACTCCGGGACAGGGGCTAAATGAGCAGTTCTTC
d_gene: TRBD1
j_gene: TRBJ2-1
abundance: .
v_gene: TRBV5-1

CDR3aa: CASSSSPGQGTYEQYF
CDR3nt: TGTGCCAGCAGCTCCTCCCCCGGACAGGGGACCTACGAGCAGTACTTC
d_gene: TRBD1
j_gene: TRBJ2-7
abundance: .
v_gene: TRBV9

CDR3aa: CASSQPDKVGTEAFF
CDR3nt: TGTGCCAGCAGCCAACCCGACAAAGTAGGCACTGAAGCTTTCTTT
d_gene: .
j_gene: TRBJ1-1
abundance: .
v_gene: TRBV4-2

CDR3aa: CASSKGTVNTEAFF
CDR3nt: TGTGCCAGCAGTAAGGGCACAGTGAACACTGAAGCTTTCTTT
d_gene: .
j_gene: TRBJ1-1
abundance: .
v_gene: TRBV28

CDR3aa: CASSRGDSTFEGYTF
CDR3nt: TGTGCCAGCAGCAGGGGGGACAGCACTTTCGAAGGCTACACCTTC
d_gene: TRBD1
j_gene: TRBJ1-2
abundance: once
v_gene: TRBV27

CDR3aa: CASSEVTWPYGQPQHF
CDR3nt: TGTGCCAGCAGTGAGGTGACTTGGCCCTACGGTCAGCCCCAGCATTTT
d_gene: .
j_gene: TRBJ1-5
abundance: few
v_gene: TRBV2

CDR3aa: CASSPRVVLTTEQFF
CDR3nt: TGTGCCAGCAGCCCCCGAGTTGTGCTTACAACTGAGCAGTTCTTC
d_gene: .
j_gene: TRBJ2-1
abundance: .
v_gene: TRBV11-1

CDR3aa: CASSIGSSSPLHF
CDR3nt: TGTGCCAGTAGTATCGGCAGTTCTTCACCCCTCCACTTT
d_gene: .
j_gene: TRBJ1-6
abundance: .
v_gene: TRBV19

CDR3aa: CASSLPGDRASYGYTF
CDR3nt: TGTGCCAGCAGCTTGCCCGGGGACAGGGCCTCATATGGCTACACCTTC
d_gene: TRBD1
j_gene: TRBJ1-2
abundance: .
v_gene: TRBV7-9

CDR3aa: CASSLQTNTEAFF
CDR3nt: TGCGCCAGCAGCCTACAAACGAACACTGAAGCTTTCTTT
d_gene: .
j_gene: TRBJ1-1
abundance: .
v_gene: TRBV5-1

CDR3aa: CASSLSTTSGSTIYF
CDR3nt: TGCGCCAGCAGCTTATCTACTACCTCTGGAAGCACCATATATTTT
d_gene: .
j_gene: TRBJ1-3
abundance: .
v_gene: TRBV5-1

CDR3aa: CSVSWGMNTEAFF
CDR3nt: TGCAGCGTTTCTTGGGGTATGAACACTGAAGCTTTCTTT
d_gene: .
j_gene: TRBJ1-1
abundance: .
v_gene: TRBV29-1

CDR3aa: CASSDSGSYGYTF
CDR3nt: TGTGCCAGCAGTGACTCAGGGAGCTATGGCTACACCTTC
d_gene: .
j_gene: TRBJ1-2
abundance: .
v_gene: TRBV27

CDR3aa: CASSGVLGGYTF
CDR3nt: TGTGCCAGCAGTGGAGTCTTGGGTGGCTACACCTTC
d_gene: .
j_gene: TRBJ1-2
abundance: .
v_gene: TRBV2